A selection of T cell receptor beta chains follows, all from one sample in a study of human T cells and chemical hapten exposure. TCRdb independently ran MiXCR on the RACE reads; one entry per CDR3 protein. The sample yields some 190,000 distinct CDR3 sequences, 20% to 25% seen once. The source was whole blood, collected in connection with sensitization to the hapten diphenylcyclopropenone (DPC). Every receptor here comes from a woman in her forties or fifties with alopecia areata. Some clones in this sample may be carry-over from other donors' samples. Each CDR3 is given without its conserved first and last residue.

TRBV20-1	TRBJ2-2	SASGLAGGSGELF
TRBV11-2	TRBJ2-5	ASSPSLVGETQY
TRBV20-1	TRBJ1-1	SARWGEGWAEAF
TRBV11-2	TRBJ1-1	ASSLDQAF
TRBV18	TRBJ1-5	ASSSDGPQH
TRBV2	TRBJ2-7	ASSEASQGLLSEQY
TRBV7-9	TRBJ2-4	ASTVSGDQNIQY
TRBV20-1	TRBJ2-3	SARVLVDTQY
TRBV27	TRBJ2-5	ASSPWRGETQY
TRBV10-3	TRBJ1-6	AISDGGTANSPLH
TRBV20-1	TRBJ1-5	SAKGGDQPQH
TRBV20-1	TRBJ1-1	SAEVQGGWTEAF
TRBV7-9	TRBJ1-1	ASSLRQETEAF
TRBV20-1	TRBJ2-1	SARGPFSGSSYNEQF
TRBV18	TRBJ1-1	ASSPERMNTEAF
TRBV10-3	TRBJ1-5	AISESLNQPQH
TRBV20-1	TRBJ2-1	SARARGYNEQF
TRBV12-3/TRBV12-4	TRBJ2-7	ASTLGRGVPEQY